Listed below are T cell receptor beta chains from one sample, sequenced in a study of T cell repertoires in ileal Crohn's disease. Assay: immunoSEQ multiplex PCR; the TCRdb copy retains only in-frame clones and omits some. The sample carries roughly 4,700 clones, about four fifths recorded once. The sequencing input was ileal tissue. All receptors derive from an adult with Crohn's disease. Each CDR3 is given without its conserved first and last residue.

J: TRBJ1-4; V: TRBV10-2; CDR3: ASSVGRYEKLF
J: TRBJ1-4; V: TRBV15; CDR3: ATSILGQGNEKLF
J: TRBJ1-2; V: TRBV19; CDR3: ASEQDNYGYT
J: TRBJ2-5; V: TRBV4-1; CDR3: ASSQGTGVLQETQY
J: TRBJ2-3; V: TRBV7-3; CDR3: ASSRVGGDTQY
J: TRBJ2-3; V: TRBV10-3; CDR3: ATWTSGGPTDTQY
J: TRBJ2-7; V: TRBV10-1; CDR3: ASSAGGNGEQY
J: TRBJ1-3; V: TRBV7-8; CDR3: ASSLMGAAIRNTIY
J: TRBJ2-1; V: TRBV5-1; CDR3: ASSLETTLQGEQF
J: TRBJ1-3; V: TRBV9; CDR3: ASSVAGRDSDTIY
J: TRBJ2-7; V: TRBV7-2; CDR3: ASTNQQGYEQY
J: TRBJ1-1; V: TRBV29-1; CDR3: SVEDLRGRAF
J: TRBJ2-5; V: TRBV19; CDR3: ASSIGSNARYQETQY
J: TRBJ2-3; V: TRBV30; CDR3: AWAPWTSSSDTQY
J: TRBJ1-2; V: TRBV11-2; CDR3: ASSLSRGNYGYT
J: TRBJ2-2; V: TRBV28; CDR3: ASVGENTGELF
J: TRBJ1-5; V: TRBV29-1; CDR3: SVGQGLGQPQH
J: TRBJ2-7; V: TRBV4-1; CDR3: ASSQDRVSIRGIEQY
J: TRBJ1-5; V: TRBV6-5; CDR3: ASSLGASGAQPQH
J: TRBJ2-1; V: TRBV5-1; CDR3: ASSSGIGYNEQF
J: TRBJ2-2; V: TRBV9; CDR3: ASSVREGSRDTGELF
J: TRBJ2-3; V: TRBV13; CDR3: ASSSSRFWGASADTQY
J: TRBJ1-3; V: TRBV9; CDR3: ASSVEGGAIY
J: TRBJ1-5; V: TRBV9; CDR3: ASSGADFFNQPQH
J: TRBJ2-1; V: TRBV7-3; CDR3: ASSLMGLAGGNEQF
J: TRBJ1-1; V: TRBV29-1; CDR3: SVVSGSFDTEAF
J: TRBJ1-1; V: TRBV5-4; CDR3: ASSLDLPNTEAF
J: TRBJ2-7; V: TRBV7-9; CDR3: ASSVLGFGEQY
J: TRBJ2-7; V: TRBV18; CDR3: ASSPMSSGTYEQY
J: TRBJ2-7; V: TRBV7-8; CDR3: ASSLEAGTRRYEQY
J: TRBJ2-7; V: TRBV7-6; CDR3: ASSLESGGAYEQY